This T cell receptor (beta chain) was retrieved from a study of blood T cell repertoires in COVID-19. Study details: Acute and convalescent COVID-19 specimens originated in the United States, Italy and Spain. Sources were T cells, B-cell-depleted T cells, or PBMCs; the material itself was cDNA or gDNA.

In the original processing: Estimated nucleated cell counts came from reference gene primer amplification. Data came from immunoSEQ multiplex PCR; TCRdb stores just in-frame clones and leaves some out. The D gene and trimming were derived from the DNA, and the V and J assignments and clone size from that table. This sample carries 100,000 to 150,000 clones, less than 90% of them seen once, and the ten largest clones take under 5%. Trimming removed 1 base from V and 6 bases from J, with 10 bases in between. Germline-derived CDR1 and CDR2 are SGHAT and FQNNGV. The CDR3 length is 13 residues. Recovery among Cohort 3 donors was established by two negative PCRs, clearance, or symptom resolution.

This rearrangement joins TRBV11-2 to TRBJ2-7, with D possibly being TRBD1 (5 bases). The sequencing input was PBMCs or T cells enriched from blood (not recorded which). The TCR sequence derives from a woman aged 30 to 39 who had recovered from COVID-19. The CDR3 DNA sequence: TGTGCCAGCAGCTTAGTGGTCCAGGGCGAGCAGTACTTC. Residues: CASSLVVQGEQYF.